Each of the 9 T cell receptor beta chains below was sequenced from the same sample in a study of siplizumab effects on memory and regulatory T cells. The mixed lymphocyte reaction cells were grown together in coculture at 37°C for less than seven days. No antigens are known for them. Measured with immunoSEQ multiplex PCR; TCRdb has only the in-frame clones, and not every one. The table shows more than 12,000 clones, with 40% to 45% occurring only once. Sequenced input: CFSE-low (dividing) CD4+ T cells sorted from an allogeneic mixed lymphocyte reaction. All receptors derive from a human donor in good health; the cells came from an allogeneic mixed lymphocyte reaction. Some clones in this sample may be carry-over from other donors' samples.

This clone came up a few times. V and J are TRBV6-5 and TRBJ1-2; perhaps TRBD1 as D (5 bases). CDR3 length: 15 residues. Germline CDR1 and CDR2: MNHEY and SVGAGI. V was shortened by 7 bases and J by 7 bases, with 22 bases between the two germline ends. The CDR3 DNA reads as TGTGCCAGCACCAAGACAGTTAGGGGTTTGGGTGGCTACACCTTC. It specifies CASTKTVRGLGGYTF.

V and J are TRBV5-1 and TRBJ2-7; D is possibly TRBD2 (6 bases). The germline V gene encodes CDR1 SGHRS and CDR2 YFSETQ. V lost 5 bases and J lost 7, with 13 bases in between. The CDR3 sequence is 12 residues long. The CDR3 loop reads CASRTGGGEQYF. For the CDR3, the DNA is TGCGCCAGCAGGACGGGTGGAGGGGAGCAGTACTTC. Using reference TRBV5-1 and TRBJ2-7 for the parts outside the CDR3, the full variable domain is KAGVTQTPRYLIKTRGQQVTLSCSPISGHRSVSWYQQTPGQGLQFLFEYFSETQRNKGNFPGRFSGRQFSNSRSEMNVSTLELGDSALYLCASRTGGGEQYFGPGTRLTVT.

The chain combines TRBV21-1 with TRBJ2-7; TRBD1 is the table's D call, not checked against the DNA. TRBV21-1 is a pseudogene locus. The CDR3 totals 13 residues. In DNA form, the CDR3 reads TGTGCCAGCAGCAAGGCAGGGGAATACGAGCAGTACTTC. Translated, it gives CASSKAGEYEQYF.

V gene TRBV29-1 combines with J gene TRBJ2-2; 8 nucleotides align to TRBD2. The CDR3 covers 14 residues. CDR1 is SQVTM, CDR2 ANQGSEA, per germline. V gave up 8 bases and J gave up 4 bases; unmatched junction bases: 9. The DNA of the CDR3 is TGCAGCATAGAGAGCGGGAGAGTCACCGGGGAGCTGTTTTTT. Translation gives CSIESGRVTGELFF.

Concerning this clone itself: A much larger clone lies one base from this, so it may be a read error. V is TRBV9 and J is TRBJ2-7; 10 bases align to TRBD2. Germline loops: CDR1 SGDLS, CDR2 YYNGEE. There are 16 residues in the CDR3. V dropped 2 bases and J dropped 5; count of bases not matched to a gene: 10. The CDR3 is CASSVAPGLAFHEQYF. The DNA for the CDR3 is TGTGCCAGCAGCGTGGCACCGGGACTAGCGTTCCACGAGCAGTACTTC.

Notes on this clone: A read error may explain this, as a much larger clone is one base away. The V call is TRBV6-6, the J call TRBJ1-1; 7 positions agree with TRBD1. The CDR3 totals 14 residues. Germline V gene data show CDR1 as MNHNY and CDR2 as SVGAGI (reference sequence). CDR3 loop: CASSRRGVNTEVFF. CDR3 bases: TGTGCCAGCAGCCGCAGGGGGGTGAACACTGAAGTTTTCTTT.

This clone was found a few times. The chain links TRBV6-5 to TRBJ1-2; D gene unclear. Trimming stripped 4 bases from V and 4 bases from J, with 13 bases between. The CDR3 has 14 amino acids. Germline lookup yields CDR1 MNHEY and CDR2 SVGAGI. CDR3 nucleotide sequence: TGTGCCAGCAGTTCCGCCGGGCTTAGCTATGGCTACACCTTC. This encodes CASSSAGLSYGYTF.

The gene calls are TRBV28 and TRBJ1-4; D might be TRBD1 (5 bases). The CDR3 sequence is 15 residues long. Germline V lookup: CDR1 MDHEN, CDR2 SYDVKM. With 6 bases removed from V and 6 bases from J, the gap between germline ends came to 17 bases. This chain's CDR3 is CASRVVVGDDEKLFF. CDR3 DNA: TGTGCCAGCAGGGTAGTTGTAGGGGATGATGAAAAACTGTTTTTT.

This clone showed up just a few times. The V gene is TRBV6-6, the J gene TRBJ2-7, with unresolved D. The CDR3 runs 13 residues. Germline CDR1 and CDR2: MNHNY and SVGAGI (reference sequence). V was cut by 6 bases and J by 6 bases, with 15 bases left in between. This CDR3 reads CASSPRLDSEQYF. In DNA, the CDR3 is TGTGCCAGCAGCCCACGTCTCGATTCCGAGCAGTACTTC.